The T cell receptor beta chain described here comes from a study of beta chain features in type 1 diabetes. The entirety of the isolated RNA underwent reverse transcription, so expressed TCRB transcripts were sequenced. The table came from immunoSEQ multiplex PCR; TCRdb's copy has only in-frame clones and leaves some out. Of just over 600,000 clones listed, 15% to 17% were seen once; the top ten hold approximately 0.093%. The germline V gene has CDR1 MGHDK and CDR2 SYGVNS. This CDR3 has 16 residues. Deletions cut 3 bases from V and 8 bases from J, with 19 bases between. This sequence originates from a man aged 18 to 35 in good health. The chain uses TRBV25-1 and TRBJ1-4; perhaps TRBD1 as D (6 bases). Material: naive CD4+ T cells from blood. CDR3 loop: CASSDLSRGLGEKLFF. CDR3 bases: TGTGCCAGCAGTGACCTTAGCAGGGGACTGGGGGAAAAACTGTTTTTT. Based on the CDR3 plus reference TRBV25-1 and TRBJ1-4, the full variable domain is EADIYQTPRYLVIGTGKKITLECSQTMGHDKMYWYQQDPGMELHLIHYSYGVNSTEKGDLSSESTVSRIRTEHFPLTLESARPSHTSQYLCASSDLSRGLGEKLFFGSGTQLSVL.